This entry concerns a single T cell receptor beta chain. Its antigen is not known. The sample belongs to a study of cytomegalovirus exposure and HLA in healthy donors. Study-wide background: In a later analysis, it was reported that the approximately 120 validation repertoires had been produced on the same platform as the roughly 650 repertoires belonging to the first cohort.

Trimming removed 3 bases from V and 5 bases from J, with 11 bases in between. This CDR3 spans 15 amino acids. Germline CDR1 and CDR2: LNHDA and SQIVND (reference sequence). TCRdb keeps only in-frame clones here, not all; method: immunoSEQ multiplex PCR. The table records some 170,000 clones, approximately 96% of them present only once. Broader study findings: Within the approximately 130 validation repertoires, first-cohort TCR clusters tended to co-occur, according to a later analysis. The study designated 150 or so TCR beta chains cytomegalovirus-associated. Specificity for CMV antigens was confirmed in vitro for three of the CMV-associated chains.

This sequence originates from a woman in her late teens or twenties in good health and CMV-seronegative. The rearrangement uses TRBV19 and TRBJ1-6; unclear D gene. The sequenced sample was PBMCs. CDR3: CASSMRRGNNSPLHF. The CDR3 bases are TGTGCCAGTAGTATGAGACGGGGAAATAATTCACCCCTCCACTTT.